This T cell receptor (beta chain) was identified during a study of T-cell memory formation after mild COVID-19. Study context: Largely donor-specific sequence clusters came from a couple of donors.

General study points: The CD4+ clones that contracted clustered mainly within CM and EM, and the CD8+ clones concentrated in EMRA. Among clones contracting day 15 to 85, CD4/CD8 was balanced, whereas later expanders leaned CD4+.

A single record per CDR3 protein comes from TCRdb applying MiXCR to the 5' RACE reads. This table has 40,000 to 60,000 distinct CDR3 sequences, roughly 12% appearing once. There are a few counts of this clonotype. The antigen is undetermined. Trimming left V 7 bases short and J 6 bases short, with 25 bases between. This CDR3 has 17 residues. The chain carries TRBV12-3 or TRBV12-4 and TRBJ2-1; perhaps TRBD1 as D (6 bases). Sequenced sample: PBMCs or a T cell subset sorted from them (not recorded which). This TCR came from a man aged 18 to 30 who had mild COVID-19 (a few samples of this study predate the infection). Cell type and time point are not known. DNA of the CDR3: TGTGCCAGCAAGCCTCGACAGGCCTTCCTGCTTATCAATGAGCAGTTCTTC. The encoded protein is CASKPRQAFLLINEQFF.